Each of the 12 T cell receptor beta chains below was sequenced from the same sample in a study of blood T cell repertoires in COVID-19. TCRdb's copy holds only in-frame clones and misses some; the assay was immunoSEQ multiplex PCR. Found here are about 240,000 clones, 83% of them singletons; the top ten hold about 3.8%. Material for sequencing was PBMCs or T cells enriched from blood (not recorded which). These receptors originate from a woman aged 40 to 50 who had been exposed to COVID-19.

V gene TRBV18 combines with J gene TRBJ1-4; tentatively, D is TRBD1 (5 bases). Germline-derived CDR1 and CDR2 are KGHSH and LQKENI. The CDR3 extends over 13 amino acids. The germline V and J ends were trimmed by 4 bases and 8 bases, with 11 bases remaining between them. Here the CDR3 reads CASSRGGSEKLFF. As DNA, the CDR3 is TGTGCCAGCTCACGGGGGGGAAGCGAAAAACTGTTTTTT.

The J gene is TRBJ1-3, the V gene TRBV12-5; perhaps TRBD1 as D (5 bases). The CDR3 loop spans 18 amino acids. With 0 bases removed from V and 3 bases from J, the gap between germline ends came to 18 bases. Germline loops: CDR1 LGHNT, CDR2 FRNRAP. The CDR3 sequence is CASGLVLAGRIGGNTIYF. The CDR3 coding sequence is TGTGCTAGTGGTTTGGTACTCGCAGGGAGGATAGGTGGAAACACCATATATTTT.

Remarks on this clone: The same CDR3 is also encoded by other DNA sequences in this sample. The chain combines TRBV4-3 with TRBJ1-1, with D tentatively TRBD1 (5 bases). V shed 0 bases and J shed 2 bases, with 7 bases lying between them. CDR1 and CDR2 (germline): LGHNA, YSLEER. The CDR3 runs 14 residues. CDR3 in DNA: TGCGCCAGCAGCCAAGATAGGGGAAACACTGAAGCTTTCTTT. It is translated as CASSQDRGNTEAFF.

The chain links TRBV21-1 to TRBJ2-7; the D call in the table, TRBD2, was not verified against the DNA. TRBV21-1 represents a pseudogene. The CDR3 runs 14 residues. This chain's CDR3 is CASSKVSLPIGQYF. CDR3 in DNA: TGTGCCAGCAGCAAAGTATCCCTCCCGATCGGGCAGTACTTC.

This clone was picked up one time. V and J are TRBV11-3 and TRBJ1-1; TRBD1 matches 9 bases. V lost 5 bases to trimming and J lost 5 bases; unmatched junction nucleotides: 6. Germline V gene sequence: CDR1 SGHNT, CDR2 YENEEA. The CDR3 contains 14 residues. This CDR3 reads CASSKGQGGTEAFF. The CDR3 DNA reads TGTGCCAGCAGCAAGGGACAGGGTGGGACTGAAGCTTTCTTT.

This chain connects TRBV7-3 to TRBJ2-3; D might be TRBD1 (5 bases). Germline V gene data show CDR1 as SGHTA and CDR2 as FQGTGA. The CDR3 sequence is 15 residues long. V gave up 0 bases and J gave up 3 bases, with 10 bases separating them. The CDR3 reads CASSLTSGITDTQYF. Here the CDR3 DNA reads TGTGCCAGCAGCTTAACTTCAGGGATTACAGATACGCAGTATTTT.

This chain connects TRBV6-5 to TRBJ1-6; 7 bases map to TRBD1. CDR1 MNHEY and CDR2 SVGAGI come from the germline V gene. V was pared by 5 bases and J by 14 bases, with 12 bases of the junction left unmatched. The CDR3 sequence is 14 residues long. The CDR3 sequence: CASSTDRAGFALHF. CDR3 nucleotide sequence: TGTGCCAGCAGTACCGACAGGGCCGGTTTCGCCCTCCACTTT.

The rearrangement joins TRBV24-1 to TRBJ2-3; 7 bases are a match to TRBD2. The CDR3 runs to 14 residues. The V segment lost 3 bases and the J segment 6 bases; nucleotides outside the gene matches: 5. CDR1 is KGHDR, CDR2 SFDVKD, per germline. The CDR3 nucleotides are TGTGCCACCAGTGATCCTACTAGCGTCGATACGCAGTATTTT. Protein: CATSDPTSVDTQYF.

The chain employs TRBV28 and TRBJ2-7; D uncertain. V was shortened by 8 bases and J by 0 bases, with 8 bases between the two germline ends. The CDR3 runs to 12 residues. Per the germline V gene, CDR1 is MDHEN and CDR2 is SYDVKM. The CDR3 bases are TGTGCCAGCTGCACGGGCTCCTACGAGCAGTACTTC. Amino acid sequence: CASCTGSYEQYF.

The chain combines TRBV4-1 with TRBJ1-5, with a tentative D call TRBD1 (5 bases). The CDR3 is 12 residues long. The V gene's germline CDR1 is MGHRA and CDR2 YSYEKL. Trimming took 0 bases from V and 9 from J, leaving 6 bases between them. CDR3 bases: TGCGCCAGCAGCCAAGACCAGGGGCCCCAGCATTTT. Protein sequence: CASSQDQGPQHF.

V gene TRBV7-9 combines with J gene TRBJ1-1; D remains unclear. The ends were cut back, 2 bases at V and 0 bases at J, with 7 bases in the middle. The CDR3 extends over 14 amino acids. The germline V gene has CDR1 SEHNR and CDR2 FQNEAQ (reference sequence). The CDR3 bases are TGTGCCAGCAGCTTACCCGGGATGAACACTGAAGCTTTCTTT. It translates to CASSLPGMNTEAFF.

This clone has only a few counts. The chain uses TRBV11-2 and TRBJ1-3; D is unresolved. The CDR3 is 14 amino acids. Trimming took 2 bases from V and 0 from J, leaving 5 bases between them. CDR1 is SGHAT, CDR2 FQNNGV, per germline. As DNA, the CDR3 is TGTGCCAGCAGCTTAACAAACTCTGGAAACACCATATATTTT. Protein sequence: CASSLTNSGNTIYF. Supplemented by reference TRBV11-2 and TRBJ1-3, the full variable domain reads EAGVAQSPRYKIIEKRQSVAFWCNPISGHATLYWYQQILGQGPKLLIQFQNNGVVDDSQLPKDRFSAERLKGVDSTLKIQPAKLEDSAVYLCASSLTNSGNTIYFGEGSWLTVV.